The 21 T cell receptor beta chains in this list originate from one sample, sequenced in a study of shared clonotypes between healthy human individuals. Clones were sequenced by immunoSEQ multiplex PCR, and TCRdb holds only the in-frame ones, with some missing. Of more than 1.2 million clones listed, approximately 98.5% are singletons. Sequencing input: naive CD4+ T cells sorted from blood. Subset given: CD45RA+ positively selected. These receptors came from a man aged 25 to 40 in good health.

The V call is TRBV7-2, the J call TRBJ2-7; D possibly corresponds to TRBD1 (5 bases). Trimming stripped 7 bases from V and 0 bases from J, with 13 bases between. The CDR3 contains 14 residues. CDR1 and CDR2 from the germline V gene are SGHTA and FQGNSA. The CDR3: CASTPRVSSYEQYF. CDR3 DNA sequence: TGTGCCAGCACCCCCAGGGTTAGCTCCTACGAGCAGTACTTC.

The gene calls are TRBV7-6 and TRBJ2-1; TRBD1 aligns across 9 bases. The CDR3 extends over 19 amino acids. The V and J ends lost 1 base and 6 bases, in that order; junction bases with no gene match: 16. From germline, CDR1 is SGHVS and CDR2 FNYEAQ. The DNA for the CDR3 is TGTGCCAGCAGCTTAGTTGGGGAGGATGGGACAGGGTACATCAATGAGCAGTTCTTC. This translates into CASSLVGEDGTGYINEQFF.

V usage is TRBV28 and J usage is TRBJ2-5; weak D call: TRBD2 (6 bases). This CDR3 region has 15 residues. CDR1 and CDR2 (germline): MDHEN, SYDVKM. V gave up 8 bases and J gave up 5 bases, with 21 bases separating them. The CDR3 sequence is CASLGDSQGGETQYF. The CDR3 nucleotides read TGTGCCAGCCTTGGAGACAGCCAGGGAGGTGAGACCCAGTACTTC.

V gene TRBV7-9 combines with J gene TRBJ2-1; perhaps TRBD2 as D (5 bases). CDR1 is SEHNR and CDR2 is FQNEAQ in the germline V gene (reference sequence). Trimming cost V 5 bases and J 7 bases, with 15 bases left between them. The CDR3 loop spans 14 amino acids. The CDR3 reads CASSEKAGRNEQFF. Written as DNA, the CDR3 is TGTGCCAGCAGCGAAAAGGCGGGTCGGAATGAGCAGTTCTTC.

J is TRBJ2-7 and V is TRBV5-4; D is perhaps TRBD2 (6 bases). Germline V gives CDR1 SGHNT, CDR2 YYREEE (reference sequence). The CDR3 is made up of 16 amino acids. V dropped 4 bases and J dropped 2 bases, with 19 bases sitting between them. This chain's CDR3 is CASSRMDRTSTYEQYF. CDR3 sequence (DNA): TGTGCCAGCAGCCGAATGGACCGTACTAGCACCTACGAGCAGTACTTC. The full variable domain, completed using reference TRBV5-4 and TRBJ2-7, is ETGVTQSPTHLIKTRGQQVTLRCSSQSGHNTVSWYQQALGQGPQFIFQYYREEENGRGNFPPRFSGLQFPNYSSELNVNALELDDSALYLCASSRMDRTSTYEQYFGPGTRLTVT.

J is TRBJ1-2 and V is TRBV5-4, with D possibly being TRBD1 (5 bases). V was trimmed by 6 bases and J by 0 bases, leaving 18 bases between them. The CDR3 loop spans 16 amino acids. The germline gives CDR1 SGHNT, CDR2 YYREEE (reference sequence). The CDR3 DNA reads TGTGCCAGCATGAAGGGCAGGGTAGGAGCTAACTATGGCTACACCTTC. The encoded protein is CASMKGRVGANYGYTF.

The chain has TRBV6-1 and TRBJ2-1, with no clear D. The CDR3 is 15 amino acids. The V gene lost 6 bases and the J gene lost 7 bases, with 19 bases spanning the gap. CDR1 MNHNS and CDR2 SASEGT come from the germline V gene. The CDR3 nucleotides are TGTGCCAGCAGACCTTTCGGACGCTGGGTTAATGAGCAGTTCTTC. Translation: CASRPFGRWVNEQFF.

The rearrangement joins TRBV5-1 to TRBJ2-7; perhaps D is TRBD1 or TRBD2 (5 bases each). The germline CDR1 and CDR2 sequences are SGHRS and YFSETQ. The CDR3 sequence is 18 residues long. Trimming took off 0 bases at V and 0 bases at J, with 19 bases between the two ends. The CDR3 protein is CASSLAGTGTVSSYEQYF. CDR3 nucleotide sequence: TGCGCCAGCAGCTTGGCCGGCACGGGGACGGTGTCCTCCTACGAGCAGTACTTC.

CDR3 loop: CASSRAVQDTQYF. The CDR3 coding sequence is TGTGCCAGCAGCCGCGCGGTGCAGGATACGCAGTATTTT. The chain joins TRBV5-4 to TRBJ2-3, with D unclear. This CDR3 spans 13 amino acids. Per germline, CDR1 SGHNT and CDR2 YYREEE (reference sequence). Trimming removed 4 bases at V and 6 bases at J, with 12 bases between.

The rearrangement links TRBV28 to TRBJ2-1; tentatively, D is TRBD1 (8 bases). The germline CDR1 and CDR2 sequences are MDHEN and SYDVKM. The CDR3 contains 15 residues. The V end was cut by 6 bases, the J end by 8 bases, with 20 bases between. The CDR3 coding sequence is TGTGCCAGCAGCCCCTGGACAGGGAGGGGATATGAGCAGTTCTTC. Translated, it gives CASSPWTGRGYEQFF.

The chain links TRBV9 to TRBJ2-7, with D perhaps TRBD2 (6 bases). Trimming took off 0 bases at V and 7 bases at J, with 11 bases between the two ends. The germline gives CDR1 SGDLS, CDR2 YYNGEE. The CDR3 totals 13 residues. CDR3 sequence reads: CASSVVGAGEQYF. CDR3 DNA: TGTGCCAGCAGCGTAGTCGGGGCGGGGGAGCAGTACTTC.

The chain couples TRBV9 to TRBJ2-7; 7 nucleotides align to TRBD1. In germline, CDR1 is SGDLS, CDR2 YYNGEE. The CDR3 is made up of 14 amino acids. Trimming at V came to 0 bases and at J to 6 bases, leaving 6 bases not matched to a gene. CDR3 bases: TGTGCCAGCAGCGTAGCTCCGACAGGGCTCGAGCAGTACTTC. As protein: CASSVAPTGLEQYF.

The V gene is TRBV6-1, the J gene TRBJ2-7, with D perhaps matching TRBD2 (5 bases). The V and J ends lost 6 bases and 2 bases respectively, with 11 bases between them. This CDR3 is 13 amino acids long. Per germline, CDR1 MNHNS and CDR2 SASEGT. CDR3 DNA sequence: TGTGCCAGCAGAAATACGGGGACCTACGAGCAGTACTTC. This sequence encodes CASRNTGTYEQYF.

The chain carries TRBV19 and TRBJ1-2; D is unresolved. The germline V gene has CDR1 LNHDA and CDR2 SQIVND (reference sequence). V lost 5 bases to trimming and J lost 0 bases, with 13 bases between them. This CDR3 is built from 15 residues. The chain's CDR3 is CASSASHRANYGYTF. The CDR3 DNA is TGTGCCAGTAGTGCCAGCCATCGGGCTAACTATGGCTACACCTTC. The entire variable domain, with the rest obtained from reference TRBV19 and TRBJ1-2, is as follows: DGGITQSPKYLFRKEGQNVTLSCEQNLNHDAMYWYRQDPGQGLRLIYYSQIVNDFQKGDIAEGYSVSREKKESFPLTVTSAQKNPTAFYLCASSASHRANYGYTFGSGTRLTVV.

The chain carries TRBV6-5 and TRBJ2-2; D perhaps matches TRBD1 (5 bases). The CDR3 extends over 14 amino acids. Germline V gene lookup returns CDR1 MNHEY and CDR2 SVGAGI. Trimming removed 6 bases at V and 3 bases at J, with 11 bases between. The CDR3 loop is CASRLGPDTGELFF. Written as DNA, the CDR3 is TGTGCCAGCAGGCTGGGGCCGGACACCGGGGAGCTGTTTTTT.

J is TRBJ1-3 and V is TRBV10-3, with D maybe TRBD1 (5 bases). Per the germline V gene, CDR1 is ENHRY and CDR2 is SYGVKD. The CDR3 contains 15 residues. V was trimmed by 5 bases and J by 0 bases, leaving 11 bases between them. CDR3 in amino acids: CAISTGGDSGNTIYF. The CDR3 DNA reads as TGTGCCATCAGTACCGGAGGGGACTCTGGAAACACCATATATTTT.

The rearrangement uses TRBV2 and TRBJ2-7, with D hard to call. CDR1 and CDR2 (germline): SNHLY, FYNNEI. Trimming took off 6 bases at V and 5 bases at J, with 11 bases between the two ends. This CDR3 is 12 amino acids long. CDR3 sequence (DNA): TGTGCCAGCAGCCGAGGTTGGCACGAGCAGTACTTC. Its translation is CASSRGWHEQYF. The whole variable domain, remainder taken from reference TRBV2 and TRBJ2-7, is EPEVTQTPSHQVTQMGQEVILRCVPISNHLYFYWYRQILGQKVEFLVSFYNNEISEKSEIFDDQFSVERPDGSNFTLKIRSTKLEDSAMYFCASSRGWHEQYFGPGTRLTVT.

J is TRBJ2-7 and V is TRBV15; D remains unclear. Germline CDR1 and CDR2: LNHNV and YYDKDF (reference sequence). V was cut by 0 bases and J by 6 bases, with 12 bases left in between. This CDR3 is 14 amino acids long. CDR3 amino acids: CATSRDRWGTEQYF. Written as DNA, the CDR3 is TGTGCCACCAGCAGAGATCGGTGGGGTACCGAGCAGTACTTC.

V and J are TRBV7-6 and TRBJ2-7; no definite D call. The CDR3 is made up of 10 amino acids. V lost 10 bases and J 3 bases, leaving 7 bases between the germline ends. Germline CDR1 is SGHVS and CDR2 is FNYEAQ. The CDR3 reads CATEYYEQYF. The CDR3 DNA reads as TGTGCCACTGAGTACTACGAGCAGTACTTC.

This clone appeared a single time. The V gene is TRBV5-4, the J gene TRBJ2-2; maybe TRBD1 (5 bases). The germline V gene encodes CDR1 SGHNT and CDR2 YYREEE (reference sequence). The CDR3 covers 14 residues. The ends were cut back, 2 bases at V and 5 bases at J, with 10 bases in the middle. For the CDR3, the DNA is TGTGCCAGCAGCTTTGACAGCCCTACCGGGGAGCTGTTTTTT. Protein sequence: CASSFDSPTGELFF.

V gene TRBV6-1 combines with J gene TRBJ1-2; 7 bases fit TRBD1. Trimming removed 4 bases from V and 7 bases from J; junction bases left unmatched: 18. In germline, CDR1 is MNHNS, CDR2 SASEGT. The length of the CDR3 is 17 residues. CDR3 in amino acids: CASSASTGLKVMGGYTF. CDR3 nucleotide sequence: TGTGCCAGCAGTGCCTCGACAGGGCTAAAGGTTATGGGTGGCTACACCTTC.